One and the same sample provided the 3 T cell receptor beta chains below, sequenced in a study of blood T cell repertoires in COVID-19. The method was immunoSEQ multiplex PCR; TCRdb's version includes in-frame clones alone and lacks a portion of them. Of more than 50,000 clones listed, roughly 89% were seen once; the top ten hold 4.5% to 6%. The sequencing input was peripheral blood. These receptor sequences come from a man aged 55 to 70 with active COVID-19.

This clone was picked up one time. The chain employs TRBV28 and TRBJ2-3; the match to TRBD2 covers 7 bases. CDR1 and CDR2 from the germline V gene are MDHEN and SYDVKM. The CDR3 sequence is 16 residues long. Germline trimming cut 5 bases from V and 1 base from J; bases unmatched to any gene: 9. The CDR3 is CASSPGGRTRTDTQYF. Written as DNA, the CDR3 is TGTGCCAGCAGTCCCGGCGGGAGAACTCGCACAGATACGCAGTATTTT. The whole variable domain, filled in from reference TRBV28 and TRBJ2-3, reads DVKVTQSSRYLVKRTGEKVFLECVQDMDHENMFWYRQDPGLGLRLIYFSYDVKMKEKGDIPEGYSVSREKKERFSLILESASTNQTSMYLCASSPGGRTRTDTQYFGPGTRLTVL.

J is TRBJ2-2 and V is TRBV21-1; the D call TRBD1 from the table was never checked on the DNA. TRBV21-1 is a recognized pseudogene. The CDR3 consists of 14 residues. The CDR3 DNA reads TGTGCCAGCAGCCCGAAGACATACACCGGGGAGCTGTTTTTT. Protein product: CASSPKTYTGELFF.

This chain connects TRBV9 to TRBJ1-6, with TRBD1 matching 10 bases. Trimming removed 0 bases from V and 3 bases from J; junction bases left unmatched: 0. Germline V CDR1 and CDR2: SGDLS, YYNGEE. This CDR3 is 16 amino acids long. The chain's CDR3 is CASSVGTGGYNSPLHF. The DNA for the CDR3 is TGTGCCAGCAGCGTAGGGACAGGGGGCTATAATTCACCCCTCCACTTT.